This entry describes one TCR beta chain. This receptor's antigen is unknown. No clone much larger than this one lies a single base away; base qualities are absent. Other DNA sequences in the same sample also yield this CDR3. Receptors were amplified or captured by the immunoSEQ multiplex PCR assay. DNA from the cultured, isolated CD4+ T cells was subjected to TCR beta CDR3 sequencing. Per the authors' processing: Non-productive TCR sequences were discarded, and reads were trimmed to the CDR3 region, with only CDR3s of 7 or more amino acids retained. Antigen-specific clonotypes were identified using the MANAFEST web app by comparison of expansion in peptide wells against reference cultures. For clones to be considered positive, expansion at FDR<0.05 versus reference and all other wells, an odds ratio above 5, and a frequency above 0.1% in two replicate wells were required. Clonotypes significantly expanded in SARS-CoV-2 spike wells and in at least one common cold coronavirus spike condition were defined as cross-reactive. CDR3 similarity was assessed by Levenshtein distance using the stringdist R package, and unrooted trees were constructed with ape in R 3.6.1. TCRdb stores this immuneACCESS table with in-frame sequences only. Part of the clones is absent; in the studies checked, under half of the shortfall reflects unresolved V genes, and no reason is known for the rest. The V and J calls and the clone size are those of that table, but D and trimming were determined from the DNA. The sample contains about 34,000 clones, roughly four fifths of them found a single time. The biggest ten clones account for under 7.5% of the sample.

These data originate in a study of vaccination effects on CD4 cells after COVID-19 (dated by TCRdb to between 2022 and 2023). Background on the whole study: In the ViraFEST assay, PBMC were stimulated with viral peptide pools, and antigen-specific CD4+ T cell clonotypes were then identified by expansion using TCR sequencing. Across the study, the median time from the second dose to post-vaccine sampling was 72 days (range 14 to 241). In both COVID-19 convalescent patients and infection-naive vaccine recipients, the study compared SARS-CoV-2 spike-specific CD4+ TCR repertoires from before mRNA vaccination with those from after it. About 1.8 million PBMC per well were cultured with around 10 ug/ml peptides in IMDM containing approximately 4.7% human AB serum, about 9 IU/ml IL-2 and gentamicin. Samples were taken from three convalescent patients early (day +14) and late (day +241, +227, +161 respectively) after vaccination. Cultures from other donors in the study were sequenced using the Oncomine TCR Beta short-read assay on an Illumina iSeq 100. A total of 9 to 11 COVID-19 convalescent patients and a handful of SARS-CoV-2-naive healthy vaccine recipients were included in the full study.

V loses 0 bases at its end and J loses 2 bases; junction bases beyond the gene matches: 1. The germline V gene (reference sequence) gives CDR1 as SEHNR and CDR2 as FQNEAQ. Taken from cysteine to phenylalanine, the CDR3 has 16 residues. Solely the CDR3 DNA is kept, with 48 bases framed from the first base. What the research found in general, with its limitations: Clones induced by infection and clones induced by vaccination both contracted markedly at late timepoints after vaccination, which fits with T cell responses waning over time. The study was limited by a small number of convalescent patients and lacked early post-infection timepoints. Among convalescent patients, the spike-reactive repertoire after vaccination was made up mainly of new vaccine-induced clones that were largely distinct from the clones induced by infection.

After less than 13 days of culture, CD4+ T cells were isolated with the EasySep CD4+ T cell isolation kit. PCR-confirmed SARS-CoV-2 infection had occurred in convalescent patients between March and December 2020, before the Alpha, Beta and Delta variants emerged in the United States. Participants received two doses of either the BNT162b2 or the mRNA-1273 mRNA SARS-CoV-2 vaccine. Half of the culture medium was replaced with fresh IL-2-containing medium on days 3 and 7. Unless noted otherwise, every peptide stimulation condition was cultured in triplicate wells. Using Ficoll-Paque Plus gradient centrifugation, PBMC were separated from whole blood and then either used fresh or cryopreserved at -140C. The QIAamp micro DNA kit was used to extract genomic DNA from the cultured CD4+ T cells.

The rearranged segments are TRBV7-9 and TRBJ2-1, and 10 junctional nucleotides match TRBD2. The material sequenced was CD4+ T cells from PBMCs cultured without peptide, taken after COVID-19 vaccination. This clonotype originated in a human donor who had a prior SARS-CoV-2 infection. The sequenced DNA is TGTGCCAGCAGCTTAGCACTAGCGGGGACCTACAATGAGCAGTTCTTC. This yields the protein CASSLALAGTYNEQFF.